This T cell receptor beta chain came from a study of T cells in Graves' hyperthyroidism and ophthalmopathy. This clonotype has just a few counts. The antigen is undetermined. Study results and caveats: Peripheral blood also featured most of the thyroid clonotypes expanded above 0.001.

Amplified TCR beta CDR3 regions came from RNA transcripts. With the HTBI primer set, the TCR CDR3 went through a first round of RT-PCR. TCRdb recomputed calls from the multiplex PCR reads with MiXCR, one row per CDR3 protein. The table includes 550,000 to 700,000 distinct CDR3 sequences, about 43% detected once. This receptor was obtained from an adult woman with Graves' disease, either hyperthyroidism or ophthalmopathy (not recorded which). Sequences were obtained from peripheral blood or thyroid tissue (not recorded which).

This CDR3 is CSAREGQPNTEAFF. CDR3 nucleotide sequence: TGCAGTGCTAGAGAGGGCCAGCCGAACACTGAAGCTTTCTTT. The rearrangement links TRBV20-1 to TRBJ1-1; D gene ambiguous. V was cut by 0 bases and J by 1 base, with 9 bases left in between. The CDR3 has 14 residues. CDR1 and CDR2 (germline): DFQATT, SNEGSKA (reference sequence).